The source of this T cell receptor beta chain is a study of blood T cell repertoires in COVID-19. For the study at large: Sites in the United States, Italy and Spain provided acute and convalescent COVID-19 samples. In each case, the material was cDNA or gDNA derived from T cells, B-cell-depleted T cells, or PBMCs.

In the authors' workflow: Amplification of reference gene primers provided the estimated nucleated cell counts. This table comes from immunoSEQ multiplex PCR, and its TCRdb copy is limited to in-frame clones, with some not included. That table gives V, J and clone size, and the DNA gave D and trimming. This repertoire shows tens of thousands of clones, 78% found once; its top ten account for more than 15%. V gave up 7 bases and J gave up 3 bases; unmatched junction bases: 16. The length of the CDR3 is 19 residues. CDR1 is LNHDA, CDR2 SQIVND, per germline (reference sequence). The V call is TRBV19, the J call TRBJ2-6; 9 bases are a match to TRBD1. The sample taken for sequencing was peripheral blood. This TCR was sampled from a human donor in a cohort sampled during active COVID-19. This CDR3 is CASKLRGTGNAYGANVLTF. CDR3 coding DNA: TGTGCCAGTAAATTAAGGGGGACAGGGAATGCTTATGGGGCCAACGTCCTGACTTTC.